These 23 T cell receptor beta chains came from one sample sequenced in a study of T-cell reconstitution after alpha-beta-depleted transplantation in children (dated by TCRdb to the mid-2010s). The protocol used for the library was PCR. Sequencing relied on an Illumina HiSeq 2500. TCR libraries were prepared with molecular barcoding, using unique molecular identifiers to normalize TCRbeta repertoire quantification. TCRdb redid the processing of the public reads, applying fastp at Q25 and MiXCR, and retained in-frame beta chains. Every distinct CDR3 protein forms one entry, paired with its most common genes and DNA. Recorded for this sample are 450,000 to 550,000 distinct CDR3 sequences; 9.5% to 12% of them occurred a single time. The leading ten clones occupy around 13% of the sample. What this sample's treatment or condition label stands for: allogeneic hematopoietic cell transplantation with graft depleted of TCRalphabeta T cells and CD19 B cells.

The sample was PBMCs, mostly from graft donor cells, taken 180 days after TCRalphabeta/CD19-depleted stem cell transplant. These receptor sequences come from a female patient younger than 10 who had a stem cell transplant for aplastic anemia, so the T cells may come from the graft donor.

V and J are TRBV10-3 and TRBJ1-4; D unresolved. Deletions cut 4 bases from V and 3 bases from J, with 21 bases between. Germline values: CDR1 ENHRY, CDR2 SYGVKD. CDR3 length equals 18 residues. The CDR3 DNA reads TGTGCCATCAGTGCTGGCTTTGGTCAAGGATGGGCTAATGAAAAACTGTTTTTT. Translated, it gives CAISAGFGQGWANEKLFF.

The chain recombines TRBV18 with TRBJ2-2; 7 bases map to TRBD1. CDR3 length: 17 residues. Germline V gene lookup returns CDR1 KGHSH and CDR2 LQKENI. With 0 bases clipped from V and 1 base from J, the junction kept 5 bases outside the gene matches. Here the CDR3 DNA reads TGTGCCAGCTCACCACCGAGGGGGCTCATGAACACCGGGGAGCTGTTTTTT. Its protein product is CASSPPRGLMNTGELFF.

This clonotype has more than one count but fewer than ten. The chain has TRBV15 and TRBJ2-5; TRBD1 or TRBD2 may be the D gene (5 bases each). From germline, CDR1 is LNHNV and CDR2 YYDKDF (reference sequence). Trimming removed 1 base from V and 3 bases from J, with 9 bases in between. This CDR3 region has 14 residues. CDR3 in DNA: TGTGCCACCAGCAGAGGTGGGGGTAAAGAGACCCAGTACTTC. Residues: CATSRGGGKETQYF. Supplemented by reference TRBV15 and TRBJ2-5, the full variable domain reads DAMVIQNPRYQVTQFGKPVTLSCSQTLNHNVMYWYQQKSSQAPKLLFHYYDKDFNNEADTPDNFQSRRPNTSFCFLDIRSPGLGDTAMYLCATSRGGGKETQYFGPGTRLLVL.

In its sample, this clonotype was seen a few times. The CDR3 sequence: CACPGNSGNTIYF. The CDR3 region has the DNA TGTGCCTGTCCCGGGAACTCTGGAAACACCATATATTTT. The chain carries TRBV12-3 or TRBV12-4 and TRBJ1-3; no clear D. There are 13 residues in the CDR3. V gave up 11 bases and J gave up 0 bases, with 11 bases separating them.

This clonotype was recorded many times. The rearrangement uses TRBV7-8 and TRBJ1-1, with 7 bases that match TRBD1. The CDR3 is 15 residues long. V lost 4 bases, J lost 4 bases, and 9 bases stayed unmatched. Germline V lookup: CDR1 SGHVS, CDR2 FQNEAQ. The CDR3 DNA follows: TGTGCCAGCAGCTCAACGACAGGGAAGGGCACTGAAGCTTTCTTT. It codes for CASSSTTGKGTEAFF.

This chain links TRBV29-1 with TRBJ2-1; 13 nucleotides line up with TRBD2. CDR1 is SQVTM and CDR2 is ANQGSEA in the germline V gene. Trimming cost V 0 bases and J 4 bases; bases outside gene matches: 0. This CDR3 region has 15 residues. The CDR3, as DNA: TGCAGCGTTGAAGAGACTAGCGGGAGGTACAATGAGCAGTTCTTC. Translating gives CSVEETSGRYNEQFF.

This clonotype was counted a few times. The V and J genes are TRBV3-1 and TRBJ2-3; TRBD2 is a possible D gene (5 bases). V lost 0 bases to trimming and J lost 9 bases, with 10 bases between them. Germline V CDR1 and CDR2: LGHDT, YNNKEL (reference sequence). The CDR3 runs to 13 residues. Here the CDR3 DNA reads TGTGCCAGCAGCCAAGATGTACGGGGAACGCAGTATTTT. Protein sequence: CASSQDVRGTQYF.

This clonotype turned up a few times. The rearrangement joins TRBV15 to TRBJ1-2, with 11 bases fitting TRBD1. With 5 bases clipped from V and 6 bases from J, the junction kept 14 bases outside the gene matches. CDR3 length: 17 amino acids. Per the germline V gene, CDR1 is LNHNV and CDR2 is YYDKDF (reference sequence). Here the CDR3 DNA reads TGTGCCACCAGCCGTTGGGAGAAAGGGACAGGGGGAAATGGCTACACCTTC. The encoded protein is CATSRWEKGTGGNGYTF. Drawing the rest from reference TRBV15 and TRBJ1-2, the complete variable domain is DAMVIQNPRYQVTQFGKPVTLSCSQTLNHNVMYWYQQKSSQAPKLLFHYYDKDFNNEADTPDNFQSRRPNTSFCFLDIRSPGLGDTAMYLCATSRWEKGTGGNGYTFGSGTRLTVV.

This clonotype was found a few times. The V gene is TRBV15, the J gene TRBJ1-1; a weak D match, TRBD1 (5 bases). Trimming left V 0 bases short and J 6 bases short, with 17 bases between. Germline lookup yields CDR1 LNHNV and CDR2 YYDKDF (reference sequence). The CDR3 is 16 amino acids. In nucleotides, the CDR3 is TGTGCCACCAGCAGAGATTCGAGGGGTTGGTATTCTGAAGCTTTCTTT. Protein sequence: CATSRDSRGWYSEAFF.

This sequence joins TRBV9 and TRBJ1-1, with 7 bases matching TRBD1. The CDR3 contains 16 residues. The V gene end was trimmed by 4 bases and the J gene end by 0 bases; junction bases not matched to a gene: 9. The germline V gene has CDR1 SGDLS and CDR2 YYNGEE. The DNA of the CDR3 is TGTGCCAGCAGCCTGAGTGTAGGGGGCGTGAACACTGAAGCTTTCTTT. It is translated as CASSLSVGGVNTEAFF. Supplemented by reference TRBV9 and TRBJ1-1, the full variable domain reads DSGVTQTPKHLITATGQRVTLRCSPRSGDLSVYWYQQSLDQGLQFLIQYYNGEERAKGNILERFSAQQFPDLHSELNLSSLELGDSALYFCASSLSVGGVNTEAFFGQGTRLTVV.

This chain uses TRBV10-3 with TRBJ2-2; weak D call: TRBD2 (5 bases). With 4 bases removed from V and 8 bases from J, the gap between germline ends came to 8 bases. The CDR3 length is 12 residues. The germline gives CDR1 ENHRY, CDR2 SYGVKD. The CDR3 DNA follows: TGTGCCATCAGTGGAGGGCTTGGGGAGCTGTTTTTT. Protein: CAISGGLGELFF.

This clonotype was found a few times. This chain joins TRBV9 and TRBJ2-1; maybe TRBD2 (6 bases). Germline values: CDR1 SGDLS, CDR2 YYNGEE. The length of the CDR3 is 17 residues. Trimming took 3 bases from V and 8 from J, leaving 24 bases between them. The chain's CDR3 is CASSAGPSRRVGDEQFF. In nucleotides, the CDR3 is TGTGCCAGCAGCGCCGGGCCTAGTAGGAGGGTTGGGGATGAGCAGTTCTTC.

Turning to this clonotype: Given a much more abundant clone one base away, this may be a read error. V and J are TRBV15 and TRBJ2-1; 7 nucleotides match TRBD2. This CDR3 is 16 amino acids long. Germline CDR1 LNHNV, CDR2 YYDKDF (reference sequence). The CDR3 DNA reads as TGTGCCACCAGCAGAGCTCTCAGCGGGAAGCCCAATGACCAGTTCTTC. Protein sequence: CATSRALSGKPNDQFF.

This clonotype was seen a few times. V gene TRBV9 combines with J gene TRBJ2-1; the match to TRBD2 covers 11 bases. This CDR3 has 18 amino acids. Germline assignment: CDR1 SGDLS and CDR2 YYNGEE. Germline trimming cut 4 bases from V and 3 bases from J; bases unmatched to any gene: 12. Here the CDR3 reads CASSPWTSGYSDYNEQFF. In DNA, the CDR3 is TGTGCCAGCAGCCCCTGGACTAGCGGGTACTCGGACTACAATGAGCAGTTCTTC. Drawing the rest from reference TRBV9 and TRBJ2-1, the complete variable domain is DSGVTQTPKHLITATGQRVTLRCSPRSGDLSVYWYQQSLDQGLQFLIQYYNGEERAKGNILERFSAQQFPDLHSELNLSSLELGDSALYFCASSPWTSGYSDYNEQFFGPGTRLTVL.

This clonotype was seen repeatedly, ten times or more. This chain uses TRBV10-2 with TRBJ2-1; 10 bases align to TRBD2. This CDR3 has 15 residues. Per the germline V gene, CDR1 is WSHSY and CDR2 is SAAADI. Losses at the gene ends were 6 bases for V and 1 base for J; bases not matched to a gene: 3. The CDR3 region has the DNA TGCGCCAGCAGAGTAGCGGGGGGATCCTACAATGAGCAGTTCTTC. Translating it yields CASRVAGGSYNEQFF.

Ten or more counts support this clonotype. The chain combines TRBV7-9 with TRBJ2-7; tentatively, D is TRBD2 (5 bases). The CDR3 is 14 residues long. CDR1 is SEHNR, CDR2 FQNEAQ, per germline (reference sequence). Trimming pared 6 bases from V and 3 bases from J, leaving 15 bases between. The CDR3 nucleotides read TGTGCCAGCAGTTCCTATCGGGGAAGCTACGAGCAGTACGTC. It encodes CASSSYRGSYEQYV.

This clonotype was counted between two and nine times. This chain connects TRBV9 to TRBJ2-7, with D uncertain. The CDR3 extends over 15 amino acids. With 0 bases removed from V and 5 bases from J, the gap between germline ends came to 15 bases. Germline loops: CDR1 SGDLS, CDR2 YYNGEE. The CDR3 spells CASSVALTGINEQYF. The DNA of the CDR3 is TGTGCCAGCAGCGTAGCTCTTACTGGGATTAACGAGCAGTACTTC.

The rearrangement uses TRBV28 and TRBJ1-1; D gene unclear. The CDR3 contains 15 residues. Per germline, CDR1 MDHEN and CDR2 SYDVKM. The V gene lost 1 base and the J gene lost 1 base, with 10 bases spanning the gap. The CDR3 DNA follows: TGTGCCAGCAGTTTATATCCAAGCGGGAACACTGAAGCTTTCTTT. It codes for CASSLYPSGNTEAFF.

This clonotype occurred a few times. This chain joins TRBV20-1 and TRBJ1-2; D ambiguous. Germline V lookup: CDR1 DFQATT, CDR2 SNEGSKA (reference sequence). This CDR3 is 12 amino acids long. Trimming stripped 2 bases from V and 4 bases from J, with 8 bases between. CDR3 region: CSARQESYGYTF. For the CDR3, the DNA is TGCAGTGCTAGACAGGAGAGCTATGGCTACACCTTC.

The rearrangement uses TRBV5-1 and TRBJ2-7; 10 nucleotides line up with TRBD2. The CDR3 loop spans 15 amino acids. Germline V gene data show CDR1 as SGHRS and CDR2 as YFSETQ. Trimming took 0 bases from V and 4 from J; bases not matched to a gene: 4. The chain's CDR3 is CASSLASGSFYEQYF. The CDR3 DNA follows: TGCGCCAGCAGCTTGGCTAGCGGGAGTTTTTACGAGCAGTACTTC.

This clonotype was detected a few times. This chain connects TRBV7-9 to TRBJ2-7; D ambiguous. CDR3 length: 13 residues. Per the germline V gene, CDR1 is SEHNR and CDR2 is FQNEAQ (reference sequence). V gave up 5 bases and J gave up 4 bases, with 12 bases separating them. CDR3: CASSPVGSYEQYF. DNA of the CDR3: TGTGCCAGCAGCCCGGTCGGGTCGTACGAGCAGTACTTC.

V is TRBV5-4 and J is TRBJ2-7; D ambiguous. The V gene lost 0 bases and the J gene lost 0 bases, with 13 bases spanning the gap. The length of the CDR3 is 16 residues. The germline V gene has CDR1 SGHNT and CDR2 YYREEE (reference sequence). CDR3 in DNA: TGTGCCAGCAGCTTGGATTCTGCCAGGAGCTCCTACGAGCAGTACTTC. This sequence encodes CASSLDSARSSYEQYF. Filled out from reference TRBV5-4 and TRBJ2-7, the complete variable domain reads ETGVTQSPTHLIKTRGQQVTLRCSSQSGHNTVSWYQQALGQGPQFIFQYYREEENGRGNFPPRFSGLQFPNYSSELNVNALELDDSALYLCASSLDSARSSYEQYFGPGTRLTVT.

This clonotype was seen a few times. The genes are TRBV18 and TRBJ2-7; weak D call: TRBD2 (6 bases). The CDR3 runs 17 residues. Trimming removed 1 base at V and 4 bases at J, with 20 bases between. The germline V gene has CDR1 KGHSH and CDR2 LQKENI. Here the CDR3 reads CASSPRSPAGRGYEQYF. The DNA for the CDR3 is TGTGCCAGCTCACCACGCTCTCCGGCGGGAAGAGGGTACGAGCAGTACTTC.